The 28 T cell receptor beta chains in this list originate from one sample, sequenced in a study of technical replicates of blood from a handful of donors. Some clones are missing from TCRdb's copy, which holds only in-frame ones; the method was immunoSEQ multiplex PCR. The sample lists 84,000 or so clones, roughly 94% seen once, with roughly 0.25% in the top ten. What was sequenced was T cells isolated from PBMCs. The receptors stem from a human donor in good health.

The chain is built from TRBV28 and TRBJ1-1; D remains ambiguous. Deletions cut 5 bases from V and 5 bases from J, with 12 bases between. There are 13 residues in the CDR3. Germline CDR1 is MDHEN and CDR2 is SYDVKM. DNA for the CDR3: TGTGCCAGCAGTCCCGTCGTTTTTACTGAAGCTTTCTTT. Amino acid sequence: CASSPVVFTEAFF.

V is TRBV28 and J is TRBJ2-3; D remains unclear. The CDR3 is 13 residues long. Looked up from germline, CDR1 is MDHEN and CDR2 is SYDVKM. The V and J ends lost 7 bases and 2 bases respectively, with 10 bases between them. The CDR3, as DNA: TGTGCCAGCATGCACTACGCCACAGATACGCAGTATTTT. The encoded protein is CASMHYATDTQYF.

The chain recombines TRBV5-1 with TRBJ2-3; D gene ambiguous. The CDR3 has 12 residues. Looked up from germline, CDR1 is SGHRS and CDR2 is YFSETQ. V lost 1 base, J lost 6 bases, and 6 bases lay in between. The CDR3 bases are TGCGCCAGCAGCTTGTCTCGGGATACGCAGTATTTT. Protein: CASSLSRDTQYF.

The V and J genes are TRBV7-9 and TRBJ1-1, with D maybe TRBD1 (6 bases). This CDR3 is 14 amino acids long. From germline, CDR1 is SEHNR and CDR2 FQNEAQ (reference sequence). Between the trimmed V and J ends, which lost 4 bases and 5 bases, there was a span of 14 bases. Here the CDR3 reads CASSSPGVGTEAFF. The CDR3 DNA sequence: TGTGCCAGCAGCTCCCCAGGGGTTGGAACTGAAGCTTTCTTT.

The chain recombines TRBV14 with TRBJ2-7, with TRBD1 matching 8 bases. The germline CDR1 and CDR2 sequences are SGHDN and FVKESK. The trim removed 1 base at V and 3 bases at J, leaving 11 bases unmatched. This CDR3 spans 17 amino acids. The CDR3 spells CASSQAPGQGNLYEQYF. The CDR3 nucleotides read TGTGCCAGCAGCCAAGCCCCCGGACAGGGCAACCTCTACGAGCAGTACTTC. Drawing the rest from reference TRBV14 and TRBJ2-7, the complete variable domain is EAGVTQFPSHSVIEKGQTVTLRCDPISGHDNLYWYRRVMGKEIKFLLHFVKESKQDESGMPNNRFLAERTGGTYSTLKVQPAELEDSGVYFCASSQAPGQGNLYEQYFGPGTRLTVT.

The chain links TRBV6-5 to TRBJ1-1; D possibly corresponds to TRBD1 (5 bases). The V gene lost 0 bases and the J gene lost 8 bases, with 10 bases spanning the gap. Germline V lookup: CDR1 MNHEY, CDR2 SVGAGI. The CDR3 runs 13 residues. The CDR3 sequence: CASSYSIGVEAFF. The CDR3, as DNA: TGTGCCAGCAGTTACTCGATAGGGGTGGAAGCTTTCTTT.

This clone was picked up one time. The DNA for the CDR3 is TGTGCCAGCGGGACGGACAGGGCCTACGAGCAGTACTTC. Translation gives CASGTDRAYEQYF. The gene calls are TRBV28 and TRBJ2-7; TRBD1 agrees at 8 bases. CDR1 is MDHEN, CDR2 SYDVKM, per germline. The length of the CDR3 is 13 residues. The V and J ends lost 8 bases and 2 bases, in that order; junction bases with no gene match: 5.

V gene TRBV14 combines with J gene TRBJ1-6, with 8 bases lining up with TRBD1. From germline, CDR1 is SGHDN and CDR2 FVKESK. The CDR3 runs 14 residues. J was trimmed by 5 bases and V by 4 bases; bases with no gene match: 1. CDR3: CASSPGQDNSPLHF. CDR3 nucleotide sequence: TGTGCCAGCAGCCCGGGACAGGATAATTCACCCCTCCACTTT.

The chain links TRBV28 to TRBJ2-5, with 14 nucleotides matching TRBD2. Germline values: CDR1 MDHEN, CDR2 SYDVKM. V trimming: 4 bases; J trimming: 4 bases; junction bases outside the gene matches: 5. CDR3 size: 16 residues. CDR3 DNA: TGTGCCAGCAGTTCCCTGACTAGCGGGAGGGCAGAGACCCAGTACTTC. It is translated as CASSSLTSGRAETQYF.

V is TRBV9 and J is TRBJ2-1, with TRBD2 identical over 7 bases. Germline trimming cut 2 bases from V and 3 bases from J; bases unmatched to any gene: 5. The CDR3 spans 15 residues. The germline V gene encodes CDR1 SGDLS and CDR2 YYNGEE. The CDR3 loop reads CASSVGGGDYNEQFF. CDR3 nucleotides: TGTGCCAGCAGCGTTGGGGGAGGGGACTACAATGAGCAGTTCTTC.

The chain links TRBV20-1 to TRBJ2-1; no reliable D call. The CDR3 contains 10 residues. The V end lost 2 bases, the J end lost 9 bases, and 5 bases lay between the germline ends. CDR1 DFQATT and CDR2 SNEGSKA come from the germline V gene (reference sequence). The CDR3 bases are TGCAGTGCTAGATGGGCTGAGCAGTTCTTC. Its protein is CSARWAEQFF.

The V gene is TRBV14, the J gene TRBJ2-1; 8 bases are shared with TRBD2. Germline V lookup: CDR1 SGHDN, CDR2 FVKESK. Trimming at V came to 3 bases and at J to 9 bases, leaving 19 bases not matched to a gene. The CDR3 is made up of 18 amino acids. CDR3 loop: CASSHKSGSGDFSGEQFF. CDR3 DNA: TGTGCCAGCAGCCACAAGTCGGGTAGCGGGGACTTCTCAGGTGAGCAGTTCTTC.

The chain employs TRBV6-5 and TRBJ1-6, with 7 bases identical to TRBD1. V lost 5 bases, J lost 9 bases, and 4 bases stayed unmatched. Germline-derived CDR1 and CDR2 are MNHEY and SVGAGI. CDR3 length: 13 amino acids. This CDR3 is CASSRQGISPLHF. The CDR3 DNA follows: TGTGCCAGCAGTCGACAGGGAATTTCACCCCTCCACTTT.

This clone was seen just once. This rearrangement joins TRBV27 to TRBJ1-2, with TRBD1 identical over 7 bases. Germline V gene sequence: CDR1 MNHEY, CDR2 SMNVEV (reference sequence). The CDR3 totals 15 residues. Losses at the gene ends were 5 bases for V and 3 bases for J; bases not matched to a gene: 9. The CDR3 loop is CASSHRGKQDYGYTF. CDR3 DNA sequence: TGTGCCAGCAGTCACAGGGGTAAGCAGGACTATGGCTACACCTTC.

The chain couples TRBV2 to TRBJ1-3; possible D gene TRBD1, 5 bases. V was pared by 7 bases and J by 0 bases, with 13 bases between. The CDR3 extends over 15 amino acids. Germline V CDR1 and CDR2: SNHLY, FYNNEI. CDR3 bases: TGTGCCAGCAAGAACGGGAGGGGCTCTGGAAACACCATATATTTT. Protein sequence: CASKNGRGSGNTIYF.

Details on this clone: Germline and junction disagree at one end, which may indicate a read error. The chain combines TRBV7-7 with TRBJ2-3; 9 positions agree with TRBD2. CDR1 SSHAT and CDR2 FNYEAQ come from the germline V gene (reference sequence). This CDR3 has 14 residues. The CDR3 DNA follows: TGTGCTAGCAGCCCGGGACTAGCCACAGATACGCAGTATTTT. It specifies CASSPGLATDTQYF.

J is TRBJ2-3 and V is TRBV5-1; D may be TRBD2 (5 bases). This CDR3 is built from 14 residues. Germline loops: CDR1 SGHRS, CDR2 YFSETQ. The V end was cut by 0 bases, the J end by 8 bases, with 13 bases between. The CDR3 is CASSLERRKSTQYF. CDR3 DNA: TGCGCCAGCAGCTTGGAACGGAGGAAGAGTACGCAGTATTTT. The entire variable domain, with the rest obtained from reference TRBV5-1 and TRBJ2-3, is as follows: KAGVTQTPRYLIKTRGQQVTLSCSPISGHRSVSWYQQTPGQGLQFLFEYFSETQRNKGNFPGRFSGRQFSNSRSEMNVSTLELGDSALYLCASSLERRKSTQYFGPGTRLTVL.

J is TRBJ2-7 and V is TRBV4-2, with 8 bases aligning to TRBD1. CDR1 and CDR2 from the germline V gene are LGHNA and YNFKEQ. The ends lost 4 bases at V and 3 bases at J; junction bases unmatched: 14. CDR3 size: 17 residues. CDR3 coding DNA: TGTGCCAGCAGCCCGCCAACCCCCGGGACAGGTCTCTACGAGCAGTACTTC. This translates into CASSPPTPGTGLYEQYF.

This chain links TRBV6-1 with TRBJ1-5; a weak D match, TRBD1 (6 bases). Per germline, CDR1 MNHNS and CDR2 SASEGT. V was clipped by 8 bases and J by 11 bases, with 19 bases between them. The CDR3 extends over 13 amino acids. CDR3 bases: TGTGCCAGCGGGGGGGCGGGTAGAGTGTCCCAGCATTTT. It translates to CASGGAGRVSQHF.

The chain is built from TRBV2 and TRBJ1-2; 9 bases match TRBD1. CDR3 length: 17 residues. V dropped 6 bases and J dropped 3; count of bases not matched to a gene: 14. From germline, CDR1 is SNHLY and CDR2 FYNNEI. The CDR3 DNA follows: TGTGCCAGCAGAGCTATCCGAACGGACAGGGGCGACTATGGCTACACCTTC. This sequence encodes CASRAIRTDRGDYGYTF.

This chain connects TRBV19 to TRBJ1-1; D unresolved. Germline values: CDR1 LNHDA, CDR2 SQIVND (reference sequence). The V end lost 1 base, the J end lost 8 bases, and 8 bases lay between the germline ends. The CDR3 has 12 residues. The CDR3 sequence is CASSIGLREAFF. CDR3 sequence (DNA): TGTGCCAGTAGTATAGGGTTGAGAGAAGCTTTCTTT. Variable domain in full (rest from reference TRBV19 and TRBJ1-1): DGGITQSPKYLFRKEGQNVTLSCEQNLNHDAMYWYRQDPGQGLRLIYYSQIVNDFQKGDIAEGYSVSREKKESFPLTVTSAQKNPTAFYLCASSIGLREAFFGQGTRLTVV.

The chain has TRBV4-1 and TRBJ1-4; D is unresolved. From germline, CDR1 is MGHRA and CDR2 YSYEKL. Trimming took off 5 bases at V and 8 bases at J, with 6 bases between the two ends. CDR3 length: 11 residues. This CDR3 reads CASSYQEKLFF. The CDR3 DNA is TGCGCCAGCAGCTATCAGGAAAAACTGTTTTTT.

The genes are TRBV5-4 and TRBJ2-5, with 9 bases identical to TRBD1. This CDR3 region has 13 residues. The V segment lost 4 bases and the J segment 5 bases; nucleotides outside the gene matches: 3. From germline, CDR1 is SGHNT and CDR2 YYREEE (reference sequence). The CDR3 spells CASSVGQGETQYF. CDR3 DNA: TGTGCCAGCAGCGTCGGACAGGGGGAGACCCAGTACTTC.

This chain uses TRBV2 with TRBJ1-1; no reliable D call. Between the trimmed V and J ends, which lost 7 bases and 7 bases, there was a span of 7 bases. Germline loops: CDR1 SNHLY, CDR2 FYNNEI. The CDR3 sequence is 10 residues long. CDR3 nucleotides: TGTGCCAGCACCGGTATTGAAGCTTTCTTT. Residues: CASTGIEAFF. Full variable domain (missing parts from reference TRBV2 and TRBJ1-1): EPEVTQTPSHQVTQMGQEVILRCVPISNHLYFYWYRQILGQKVEFLVSFYNNEISEKSEIFDDQFSVERPDGSNFTLKIRSTKLEDSAMYFCASTGIEAFFGQGTRLTVV.

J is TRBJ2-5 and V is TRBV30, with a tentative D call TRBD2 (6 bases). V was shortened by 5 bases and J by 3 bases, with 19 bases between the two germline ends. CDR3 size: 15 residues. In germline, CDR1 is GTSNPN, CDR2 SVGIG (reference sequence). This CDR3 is CAWCFGGSGKETQYF. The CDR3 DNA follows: TGTGCCTGGTGTTTCGGGGGTTCCGGTAAAGAGACCCAGTACTTC.

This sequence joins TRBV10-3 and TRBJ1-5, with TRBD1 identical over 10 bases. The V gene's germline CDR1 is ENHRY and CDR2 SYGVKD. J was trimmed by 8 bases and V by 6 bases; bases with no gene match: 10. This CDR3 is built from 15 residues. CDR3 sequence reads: CAIRAGTGASEPQHF. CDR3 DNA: TGTGCCATCAGGGCCGGGACAGGGGCCTCTGAGCCCCAGCATTTT.

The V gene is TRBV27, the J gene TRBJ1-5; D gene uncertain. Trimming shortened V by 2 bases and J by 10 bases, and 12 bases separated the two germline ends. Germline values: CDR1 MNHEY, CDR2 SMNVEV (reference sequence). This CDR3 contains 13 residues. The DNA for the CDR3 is TGTGCCAGCAGTTTAACCCACTTCCCACCCCAGCATTTT. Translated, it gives CASSLTHFPPQHF.

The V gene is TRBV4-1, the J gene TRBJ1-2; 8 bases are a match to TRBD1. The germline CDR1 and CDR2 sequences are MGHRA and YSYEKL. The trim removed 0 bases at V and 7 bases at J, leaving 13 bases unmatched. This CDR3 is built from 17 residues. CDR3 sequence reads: CASSQDGVPGQAVGYTF. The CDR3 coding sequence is TGCGCCAGCAGCCAAGATGGGGTTCCGGGACAGGCTGTTGGCTACACCTTC.